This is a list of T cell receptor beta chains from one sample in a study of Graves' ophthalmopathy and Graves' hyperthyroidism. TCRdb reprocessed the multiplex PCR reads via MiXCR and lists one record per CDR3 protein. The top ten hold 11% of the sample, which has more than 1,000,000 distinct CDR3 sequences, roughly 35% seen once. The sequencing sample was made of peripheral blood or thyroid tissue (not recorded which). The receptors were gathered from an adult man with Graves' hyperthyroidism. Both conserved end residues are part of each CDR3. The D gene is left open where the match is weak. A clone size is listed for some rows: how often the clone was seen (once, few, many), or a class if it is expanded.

CDR3 DNA: TGTGCCAGCAGTTTGATAGGGGGCTTCGGTCAGCCCCAGCATTTT; CDR3 protein: CASSLIGGFGQPQHF; V gene: TRBV28; J gene: TRBJ1-5; D gene: TRBD1; clone size: .
CDR3 DNA: TGCAGTGCTAGAGATCCCCTTAACGGGGAAAAACTGTTTTTT; CDR3 protein: CSARDPLNGEKLFF; V gene: TRBV20-1; J gene: TRBJ1-4; D gene: .; clone size: few
CDR3 DNA: TGCAGCGTTACCGGGACAGACGCAGACACTGAAGCTTTCTTT; CDR3 protein: CSVTGTDADTEAFF; V gene: TRBV29-1; J gene: TRBJ1-1; D gene: TRBD1; clone size: many
CDR3 DNA: TGTGCCAGCAGCCCTTGGGCCAGGGGAAACGAGCAGTACTTC; CDR3 protein: CASSPWARGNEQYF; V gene: TRBV7-2; J gene: TRBJ2-7; D gene: .; clone size: .
CDR3 DNA: TGTGCCACGGACAGGGCGTTGGCTTTCTTT; CDR3 protein: CATDRALAFF; V gene: TRBV2; J gene: TRBJ1-1; D gene: TRBD1; clone size: .
CDR3 DNA: TGTGCCAGCAGCCGGGAGGGACTAGCGCAAGAGACCCAGTACTTC; CDR3 protein: CASSREGLAQETQYF; V gene: TRBV4-2; J gene: TRBJ2-5; D gene: TRBD2; clone size: many
CDR3 DNA: TGTGCCAGCTCAACCTGGACAGCCAGAGTCACCTACGAGCAGTACTTC; CDR3 protein: CASSTWTARVTYEQYF; V gene: TRBV18; J gene: TRBJ2-7; D gene: .; clone size: .
CDR3 DNA: TGTGCCACCAGCAGAGCCGGGATGGCCACTGAAGCTTTCTTT; CDR3 protein: CATSRAGMATEAFF; V gene: TRBV15; J gene: TRBJ1-1; D gene: .; clone size: many
CDR3 DNA: TGTGCCATCAGTGAGTCGGGGACAGGGAGTGAAGCTTTCTTT; CDR3 protein: CAISESGTGSEAFF; V gene: TRBV10-3; J gene: TRBJ1-1; D gene: TRBD1; clone size: .
CDR3 DNA: TGTGCCAGCAGCTTAAAAATCTTCTTAGACAGGGGACCCCTCAATCAGCCCCAGCATTTT; CDR3 protein: CASSLKIFLDRGPLNQPQHF; V gene: TRBV7-4; J gene: TRBJ1-5; D gene: TRBD1; clone size: .
CDR3 DNA: TGTGCCAGCAGCTTAGCGGGAGGGACAGGGGATTCACCCCTCCACTTT; CDR3 protein: CASSLAGGTGDSPLHF; V gene: TRBV7-3; J gene: TRBJ1-6; D gene: TRBD1; clone size: .
CDR3 DNA: TGCAGCGCGGGACAGGGGGCGCAAGGCGAGCAGTACTTC; CDR3 protein: CSAGQGAQGEQYF; V gene: TRBV29-1; J gene: TRBJ2-7; D gene: TRBD1; clone size: .
CDR3 DNA: TGCGCCAGCAGCCCGGCCACCCAAAGGGACTATGGCTACACCTTC; CDR3 protein: CASSPATQRDYGYTF; V gene: TRBV11-2; J gene: TRBJ1-2; D gene: .; clone size: .
CDR3 DNA: TGCAGCAACCTACAGGGAACCTACGAGCAGTACTTC; CDR3 protein: CSNLQGTYEQYF; V gene: TRBV20-1; J gene: TRBJ2-7; D gene: .; clone size: .
CDR3 DNA: TGCGCCAGCAGCTTGTATGTGGGAGGAAACTATGGCTACACCTTC; CDR3 protein: CASSLYVGGNYGYTF; V gene: TRBV5-1; J gene: TRBJ1-2; D gene: .; clone size: few
CDR3 DNA: TGCAGCGGGCCGCGGGGCCGGCAGCCCCAGCATTTT; CDR3 protein: CSGPRGRQPQHF; V gene: TRBV29-1; J gene: TRBJ1-5; D gene: .; clone size: many
CDR3 DNA: TGCAGTGCCGATCACACGGGACAGGGGTATGGCTACACCTTC; CDR3 protein: CSADHTGQGYGYTF; V gene: TRBV20-1; J gene: TRBJ1-2; D gene: TRBD1; clone size: .
CDR3 DNA: TGCAGCGCCGCAGTCCGTTTGGGGAGCTTCCACGAGCAGTACTTC; CDR3 protein: CSAAVRLGSFHEQYF; V gene: TRBV29-1; J gene: TRBJ2-7; D gene: .; clone size: .
CDR3 DNA: TGCAGTGCCTCCCGCCCCGGGGGGCTGTTTTTT; CDR3 protein: CSASRPGGLFF; V gene: TRBV20-1; J gene: TRBJ2-2; D gene: .; clone size: once
CDR3 DNA: TGCGCCAGCAGCCAAGCGTTCGGGTCTTACGAGCAGTACTTC; CDR3 protein: CASSQAFGSYEQYF; V gene: TRBV4-1; J gene: TRBJ2-7; D gene: .; clone size: many
CDR3 DNA: TGTGCCAGCAGTCAGAACAGGGGGCAAGAGACCCAGTACTTC; CDR3 protein: CASSQNRGQETQYF; V gene: TRBV3-1; J gene: TRBJ2-5; D gene: TRBD1; clone size: few
CDR3 DNA: TGTGCGATCAGCCTAGCGGGAGGGTTGTCGGAGACCCAGTACTTC; CDR3 protein: CAISLAGGLSETQYF; V gene: TRBV10-3; J gene: TRBJ2-5; D gene: TRBD2; clone size: .
CDR3 DNA: TGTGCCAGCAGTTACTTTCTACCGGGACGCGATCAGCCCCAGCATTTT; CDR3 protein: CASSYFLPGRDQPQHF; V gene: TRBV6-2/TRBV6-3; J gene: TRBJ1-5; D gene: .; clone size: .
CDR3 DNA: TGCAGTGCTGCGGACGGGTCGACCTACGAGCAGTACTTC; CDR3 protein: CSAADGSTYEQYF; V gene: TRBV20-1; J gene: TRBJ2-7; D gene: .; clone size: many
CDR3 DNA: TGTGCCAGCAGTGAATGGAGTGGAGGAACCGGGGAGCTGTTTTTT; CDR3 protein: CASSEWSGGTGELFF; V gene: TRBV25-1; J gene: TRBJ2-2; D gene: .; clone size: many
CDR3 DNA: TGTGCCAGCAGTGCTTCGGGACAGACAAACTATGGCTACACCTTC; CDR3 protein: CASSASGQTNYGYTF; V gene: TRBV25-1; J gene: TRBJ1-2; D gene: TRBD1; clone size: .
CDR3 DNA: TGTGCCAGCAGCCACAGGGGAGAGACCCAGTACTTC; CDR3 protein: CASSHRGETQYF; V gene: TRBV7-6; J gene: TRBJ2-5; D gene: TRBD1; clone size: many
CDR3 DNA: TGTGCCAGCAGTTACACGGGGGAGGCGACCGAGCAGTACTTC; CDR3 protein: CASSYTGEATEQYF; V gene: TRBV6-5; J gene: TRBJ2-7; D gene: .; clone size: many
CDR3 DNA: TGCAGCGTTGAAGATCCGGGGGGCGAAAAACTGTTTTTT; CDR3 protein: CSVEDPGGEKLFF; V gene: TRBV29-1; J gene: TRBJ1-4; D gene: .; clone size: .
CDR3 DNA: TGTGCCAGCAGCTTACCCAGGGGGGGTTCACCCTTCCACTTT; CDR3 protein: CASSLPRGGSPFHF; V gene: TRBV7-9; J gene: TRBJ1-6; D gene: TRBD1; clone size: few
CDR3 DNA: TGTGCCAGCAGTGAAGGGGACAGGGCTATTCAGCCCCAGCATTTT; CDR3 protein: CASSEGDRAIQPQHF; V gene: TRBV25-1; J gene: TRBJ1-5; D gene: TRBD1; clone size: many
CDR3 DNA: TGTGCCAGCAGTAGACGGGACAACTATAATTCACCCCTCCACTTT; CDR3 protein: CASSRRDNYNSPLHF; V gene: TRBV6-2/TRBV6-3; J gene: TRBJ1-6; D gene: .; clone size: few
CDR3 DNA: TGTGCCAGCAGTTCGTTGCAAGCGGGGGGCTACACCTTC; CDR3 protein: CASSSLQAGGYTF; V gene: TRBV12-3/TRBV12-4; J gene: TRBJ1-2; D gene: .; clone size: .
CDR3 DNA: TGTGCCAGCAGTTCCCCAGGACTAGCGGGACCCTACTTC; CDR3 protein: CASSSPGLAGPYF; V gene: TRBV12-3/TRBV12-4; J gene: TRBJ2-7; D gene: TRBD2; clone size: few
CDR3 DNA: TGTGCCAGCTGGTGGACGGATATGAACACTGAAGCTTTCTTT; CDR3 protein: CASWWTDMNTEAFF; V gene: TRBV2; J gene: TRBJ1-1; D gene: .; clone size: .
CDR3 DNA: TGTGCCAGCAGCTTAGCTTCTAACCAGGCCTACGAGCAGTACTTC; CDR3 protein: CASSLASNQAYEQYF; V gene: TRBV7-2; J gene: TRBJ2-7; D gene: .; clone size: many
CDR3 DNA: TGTGCCAGCATTAAGGACTGGGCCACTGAAGCTTTCTTT; CDR3 protein: CASIKDWATEAFF; V gene: TRBV25-1; J gene: TRBJ1-1; D gene: .; clone size: .
CDR3 DNA: TGTGCCAGCAGCTTCCTTAATCAGCCCCAGCATTTT; CDR3 protein: CASSFLNQPQHF; V gene: TRBV7-9; J gene: TRBJ1-5; D gene: .; clone size: many
CDR3 DNA: TGTGCCAGCAGCAGACAGAGAGCGGGAGGGACCCAGTACTTC; CDR3 protein: CASSRQRAGGTQYF; V gene: TRBV7-9; J gene: TRBJ2-5; D gene: TRBD2; clone size: .
CDR3 DNA: TGTGCCAGCAGTCCGACGGCCCCAATTGGAAAACTGTTTTTT; CDR3 protein: CASSPTAPIGKLFF; V gene: TRBV2; J gene: TRBJ1-4; D gene: .; clone size: .
CDR3 DNA: TGCAGCTCCGTACAGGGTGCCTCCTACGAGCAGTACTTC; CDR3 protein: CSSVQGASYEQYF; V gene: TRBV29-1; J gene: TRBJ2-7; D gene: .; clone size: .
CDR3 DNA: TGTGCCAGCAGCCCGGGGGAATACGAGCGGTACTTC; CDR3 protein: CASSPGEYERYF; V gene: TRBV2; J gene: TRBJ2-7; D gene: .; clone size: .
CDR3 DNA: TGTGCCAGCAGACCAACCCTCGACGCGACCCAGTACTTC; CDR3 protein: CASRPTLDATQYF; V gene: TRBV2; J gene: TRBJ2-5; D gene: .; clone size: .
CDR3 DNA: TGTGCCACCAGCAGAGATGGTCAGGGCTACGAGCAGTACTTC; CDR3 protein: CATSRDGQGYEQYF; V gene: TRBV15; J gene: TRBJ2-7; D gene: .; clone size: many